Below, one T cell receptor beta chain is given with its context. Just one base apart from a much larger clone, this may be a read error. The germline V gene encodes CDR1 MDHEN and CDR2 SYDVKM. The CDR3 consists of 14 residues. One entry per CDR3 protein, called by TCRdb with MiXCR from the 5' RACE reads. The data contain about 98,000 distinct CDR3 sequences, less than 15% of them singletons. This sample was included in a study of early T cells in non-severe SARS-CoV-2 infection. The TCR comes from an adult who was a healthcare worker with PCR-confirmed SARS-CoV-2 infection or an uninfected control (not recorded which). Material: whole blood. The rearrangement joins TRBV28 to TRBJ2-4; D unresolved. CDR3 coding DNA: TGTGCCAGTCCTGCGTTCCGGCTTCGGAACATTCGGTACTTC. As protein: CASPAFRLRNIRYF.